This T cell receptor beta chain was sequenced for a study of blood T cell repertoires in COVID-19. Study background: The analysed material was cDNA or gDNA that came from T cells, B-cell-depleted T cells, or PBMCs.

This CDR3 region has 12 residues. V gave up 5 bases and J gave up 6 bases, with 12 bases separating them. Germline CDR1 SQVTM, CDR2 ANQGSEA. The authors' processing: Researchers report that nucleated cell counts were estimated from reference gene primer amplification. Some clones are missing from TCRdb's copy, which holds only in-frame ones; the method was immunoSEQ multiplex PCR. The V and J calls and clone size come from that table; D and trimming were worked out from the DNA. Of approximately 300,000 clones in the sample, almost 90% were seen once. While infection was still active, Seattle patients were enrolled and then followed longitudinally.

J is TRBJ2-3 and V is TRBV29-1, with D perhaps matching TRBD2 (6 bases). Specimen: peripheral blood. The receptor was isolated from a woman aged 40-49 years with COVID-19, enrolled during active disease. CDR3 bases: TGCAGCGTTTGGCTGGCGGGGGATACGCAGTATTTT. This gives the protein CSVWLAGDTQYF.